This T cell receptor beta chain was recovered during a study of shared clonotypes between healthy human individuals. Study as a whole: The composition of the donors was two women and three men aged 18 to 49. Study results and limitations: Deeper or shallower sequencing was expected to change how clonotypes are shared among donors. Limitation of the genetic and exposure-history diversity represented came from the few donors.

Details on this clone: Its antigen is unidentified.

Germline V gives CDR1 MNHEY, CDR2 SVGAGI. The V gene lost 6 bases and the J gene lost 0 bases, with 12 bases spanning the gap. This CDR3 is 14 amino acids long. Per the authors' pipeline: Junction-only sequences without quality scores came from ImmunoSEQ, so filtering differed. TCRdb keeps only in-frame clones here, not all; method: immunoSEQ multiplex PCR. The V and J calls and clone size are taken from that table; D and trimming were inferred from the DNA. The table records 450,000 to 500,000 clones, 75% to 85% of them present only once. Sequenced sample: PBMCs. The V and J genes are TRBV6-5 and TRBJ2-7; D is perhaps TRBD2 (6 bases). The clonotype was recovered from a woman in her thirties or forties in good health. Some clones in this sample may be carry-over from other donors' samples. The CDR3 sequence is CASRLADISYEQYF. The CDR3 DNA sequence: TGTGCCAGCAGATTAGCGGATATCTCCTACGAGCAGTACTTC.